This T cell receptor (beta chain) was identified during a study of blood T cell repertoires in COVID-19. Study-wide background: There were acute and convalescent COVID-19 samples, and they came from the United States, Italy and Spain. The analysed material was cDNA or gDNA that came from T cells, B-cell-depleted T cells, or PBMCs.

On this clone itself: One end of the junction is discordant with germline, which a read error may explain.

Original methodology: For nucleated cells, counts were estimated from reference gene primer amplification. The assay was immunoSEQ multiplex PCR, and TCRdb's table has in-frame clones only and misses some. The DNA gave D and trimming, while V, J and clone size come from that table. The sample contains over 200,000 clones, more than 70% of which appear only once. This CDR3 comprises 11 residues. Germline V gives CDR1 SQVTM, CDR2 ANQGSEA. This receptor was obtained from an older woman with acute or convalescent COVID-19. The rearrangement joins TRBV29-1 to TRBJ2-7; 10 bases align to TRBD2. Sequencing used peripheral blood. In DNA form, the CDR3 reads TGCAGCGTCGGACTAGCGGCTGAGCGGTACTTC. Translated, it gives CSVGLAAERYF.